Many counts were recorded for the clone carrying this TCR beta chain. Its antigen is not known. TCRdb processed the 5' RACE reads anew with MiXCR; each CDR3 protein has one entry. The sample lists around 1.7 million distinct CDR3 sequences; 25% to 35% were seen once. Every donor was a healthy Caucasian. This entry belongs to a study of identical twins. Study findings and constraints: Excess sharing between twins was weaker in beta out-of-frame sequences. Out-of-frame sharing of TCR alpha in monozygotic twins was underestimated by models. Alpha sequences that were out-of-frame and twin-shared showed an excess of low generation probability.

This CDR3 region has 9 residues. Germline V gene lookup returns CDR1 MNHEY and CDR2 SVGAGI. V lost 6 bases, J lost 4 bases, and 0 bases lay in between. Specimen: cord blood. The rearrangement links TRBV6-5 to TRBJ1-2; D is unclear. The TCR originated in a newborn girl in good health. The CDR3 DNA sequence: TGTGCCAGCAGCTATGGCTACACCTTC. Its protein product is CASSYGYTF.